Each of the 29 T cell receptor beta chains below was sequenced from the same sample in a study of T-cell memory formation after mild COVID-19. A single record per CDR3 protein comes from TCRdb applying MiXCR to the 5' RACE reads. This table holds hundreds of thousands of distinct CDR3 sequences, roughly a fifth found once. Sequences were obtained from PBMCs or a T cell subset sorted from them (not recorded which). The source of these receptors is a man younger than 35 who had mild COVID-19 (a few samples of this study predate the infection). Cell type and time point are not known.

There are a few counts of this clonotype. The chain carries TRBV7-2 and TRBJ2-2; 7 positions agree with TRBD1. CDR3 size: 17 residues. Germline values: CDR1 SGHTA, CDR2 FQGNSA. J was trimmed by 4 bases and V by 0 bases; bases with no gene match: 8. CDR3 sequence (DNA): TGTGCCAGCAGCTTAGCCTCACAGGGGTATGGCACCGGGGAGCTGTTTTTT. It encodes CASSLASQGYGTGELFF. Full variable domain (outside the CDR3, taken from reference TRBV7-2 and TRBJ2-2): GAGVSQSPSNKVTEKGKDVELRCDPISGHTALYWYRQSLGQGLEFLIYFQGNSAPDKSGLPSDRFSAERTGGSVSTLTIQRTQQEDSAVYLCASSLASQGYGTGELFFGEGSRLTVL.

This clonotype was seen more than once but under ten times. The CDR3 is CSARSARAQETQYF. CDR3 nucleotide sequence: TGCAGTGCTAGATCCGCGAGGGCACAAGAGACCCAGTACTTC. The V call is TRBV20-1, the J call TRBJ2-5, with D possibly matching TRBD2 (5 bases). Trimming pared 2 bases from V and 2 bases from J, leaving 12 bases between. The CDR3 extends over 14 amino acids. Germline-derived CDR1 and CDR2 are DFQATT and SNEGSKA (reference sequence).

On this clonotype itself: A junction end diverges from the germline sequence, so it may reflect a read error. This chain uses TRBV7-2 with TRBJ1-2; no reliable D call. The CDR3 has 12 amino acids. CDR1 is SGHTA, CDR2 FQGNSA, per germline. The CDR3 region has the DNA TGTGCCAGCAGCTTAGGAGGGCGCGGGCCCTTCTTC. It translates to CASSLGGRGPFF.

There are a few counts of this clonotype. The chain uses TRBV7-6 and TRBJ1-5, with TRBD1 identical over 8 bases. Unmatched junction bases numbered 7, after V lost 3 bases and J lost 0 bases. From germline, CDR1 is SGHVS and CDR2 FNYEAQ. The CDR3 consists of 17 residues. This CDR3 is CASSFGQGGVSNQPQHF. DNA for the CDR3: TGTGCCAGCAGCTTCGGACAGGGAGGGGTTAGCAATCAGCCCCAGCATTTT. The variable domain in full, with the rest retrieved from reference TRBV7-6 and TRBJ1-5, is GAGVSQSPRYKVTKRGQDVALRCDPISGHVSLYWYRQALGQGPEFLTYFNYEAQQDKSGLPNDRFSAERPEGSISTLTIQRTEQRDSAMYRCASSFGQGGVSNQPQHFGDGTRLSIL.

The CDR3, as DNA: TGTGCCAGCAGTACCCCGACTAGCGGACCCCACCGGGAGACCCAGTACTTC. Encoded protein: CASSTPTSGPHRETQYF. This chain joins TRBV28 and TRBJ2-5; 9 bases agree with TRBD2. CDR3 length equals 17 residues. Trimming at V came to 5 bases and at J to 5 bases, leaving 15 bases not matched to a gene. Germline CDR1 reads MDHEN; CDR2 reads SYDVKM.

The J gene is TRBJ2-3, the V gene TRBV4-3, with 12 bases matching TRBD2. This CDR3 is built from 17 residues. Trimming removed 4 bases from V and 5 bases from J; junction bases left unmatched: 10. From germline, CDR1 is LGHNA and CDR2 YSLEER. CDR3 region: CASSPRASGGAVDTQYF. The CDR3 DNA reads TGCGCCAGCAGCCCACGAGCTAGCGGGGGGGCAGTAGATACGCAGTATTTT.

This clonotype was seen a few times. CDR3 in DNA: TGTGCCAGCACCCTGGGGGCAGGGGAAACGTGCGAGCAGTACGTC. This gives the protein CASTLGAGETCEQYV. The chain employs TRBV6-4 and TRBJ2-7; weak D call: TRBD1 (6 bases). CDR1 is MRHNA, CDR2 SNTAGT, per germline. Trimming stripped 7 bases from V and 6 bases from J, with 22 bases between. The CDR3 totals 15 residues.

This clonotype was detected a few times. The chain links TRBV6-2 or TRBV6-3 to TRBJ1-2, with D perhaps matching TRBD1 (5 bases). Germline CDR1 is MNHEY and CDR2 is SVGEGT. V dropped 11 bases and J dropped 3 bases, with 16 bases sitting between them. CDR3 length: 13 residues. CDR3 sequence: CAGTGGKDYGYTF. The CDR3 nucleotides read TGTGCCGGCACCGGGGGGAAGGACTATGGCTACACCTTC.

V gene TRBV6-2 or TRBV6-3 combines with J gene TRBJ2-7, with D unclear. The CDR3 has 12 residues. V lost 5 bases to trimming and J lost 0 bases, with 5 bases between them. Germline V gene sequence: CDR1 MNHEY, CDR2 SVGEGT. CDR3 in amino acids: CASSPSSYEQYV. As DNA, the CDR3 is TGTGCCAGCAGTCCCAGCTCCTACGAGCAGTACGTC.

This clonotype turned up a few times. CDR3 amino acids: CASSLGVQEETQYF. The CDR3 bases are TGCGCCAGCAGCTTGGGAGTTCAGGAAGAGACCCAGTACTTC. This rearrangement joins TRBV5-1 to TRBJ2-5, with D unresolved. Germline CDR1 is SGHRS and CDR2 is YFSETQ. V was cut by 0 bases and J by 3 bases, with 9 bases left in between. The length of the CDR3 is 14 residues.

This clonotype was counted between two and nine times. This chain joins TRBV19 and TRBJ1-5, with a possible D match to TRBD1 (5 bases). This CDR3 spans 17 amino acids. V was clipped by 5 bases and J by 0 bases, with 17 bases between them. Germline V gene data show CDR1 as LNHDA and CDR2 as SQIVND (reference sequence). CDR3 nucleotides: TGTGCCAGTAGTCTGATCTCGACAGTTTATAGCAATCAGCCCCAGCATTTT. Translating it yields CASSLISTVYSNQPQHF. The variable domain in full, completed from reference TRBV19 and TRBJ1-5, reads DGGITQSPKYLFRKEGQNVTLSCEQNLNHDAMYWYRQDPGQGLRLIYYSQIVNDFQKGDIAEGYSVSREKKESFPLTVTSAQKNPTAFYLCASSLISTVYSNQPQHFGDGTRLSIL.

V usage is TRBV25-1 and J usage is TRBJ1-1; D unclear. This CDR3 contains 15 residues. V lost 6 bases to trimming and J lost 3 bases, with 17 bases between them. The germline gives CDR1 MGHDK, CDR2 SYGVNS. The CDR3 spells CASSARRRTYTEAFF. The CDR3 DNA reads TGTGCCAGCAGCGCCCGTCGGCGTACGTACACTGAAGCTTTCTTT.

V gene TRBV7-9 combines with J gene TRBJ2-3; D is perhaps TRBD1 or TRBD2 (7 bases each). This CDR3 has 16 amino acids. With 4 bases removed from V and 0 bases from J, the gap between germline ends came to 14 bases. The V gene's germline CDR1 is SEHNR and CDR2 FQNEAQ (reference sequence). CDR3 in DNA: TGTGCCAGCAGCTCGACAGGGAGGGGGAGCACAGATACGCAGTATTTT. Protein product: CASSSTGRGSTDTQYF.

The chain recombines TRBV12-3 or TRBV12-4 with TRBJ1-6, with 7 positions matching TRBD1. The trim removed 6 bases at V and 10 bases at J, leaving 12 bases unmatched. There are 15 residues in the CDR3. The CDR3 sequence is CASSSWPGGGSPLHF. For the CDR3, the DNA is TGTGCCAGCAGCTCCTGGCCAGGGGGAGGATCACCCCTCCACTTT.

In this sample, this clonotype turned up many times. This chain links TRBV5-6 with TRBJ2-5; TRBD1 aligns across 7 bases. After removal of 4 bases from V and 1 base from J, the junction contained 1 base not matched to a gene. The CDR3 has 13 amino acids. Germline V gives CDR1 SGHDT, CDR2 YYEEEE. CDR3 in DNA: TGTGCCAGCAGCGGGACAGTCCAAGAGACCCAGTACTTC. Its translation is CASSGTVQETQYF.

This clonotype has just a few counts. The chain uses TRBV5-6 and TRBJ2-4; unclear D gene. V lost 2 bases and J 0 bases, leaving 9 bases between the germline ends. CDR3 length: 15 amino acids. Germline V gene data show CDR1 as SGHDT and CDR2 as YYEEEE. Here the CDR3 reads CASSFQYLAKNIQYF. The CDR3 nucleotides are TGTGCCAGCAGCTTCCAGTATCTAGCCAAAAACATTCAGTACTTC. Drawing the rest from reference TRBV5-6 and TRBJ2-4, the complete variable domain is DAGVTQSPTHLIKTRGQQVTLRCSPKSGHDTVSWYQQALGQGPQFIFQYYEEEERQRGNFPDRFSGHQFPNYSSELNVNALLLGDSALYLCASSFQYLAKNIQYFGAGTRLSVL.

This CDR3 reads CASSSPGQRYEQYV. The CDR3 DNA is TGTGCCAGCAGTTCCCCGGGACAAAGATACGAGCAGTACGTC. The rearrangement uses TRBV28 and TRBJ2-7; tentative D call: TRBD1 (6 bases). Germline loops: CDR1 MDHEN, CDR2 SYDVKM. Trimming removed 4 bases from V and 4 bases from J, with 14 bases in between. This CDR3 has 14 residues.

The V call is TRBV4-3, the J call TRBJ2-5, with D tentatively TRBD1 or TRBD2 (7 bases each). Between the trimmed V and J ends, which lost 0 bases and 2 bases, there was a span of 16 bases. Germline assignment: CDR1 LGHNA and CDR2 YSLEER. The CDR3 totals 17 residues. As DNA, the CDR3 is TGCGCCAGCAGCCAAGAGGCCAGGGGGGACTATCAAGAGACCCAGTACTTC. Protein sequence: CASSQEARGDYQETQYF.

This clonotype was picked up a small number of times. This chain uses TRBV11-2 with TRBJ1-4; D ambiguous. Germline V lookup: CDR1 SGHAT, CDR2 FQNNGV. V lost 5 bases and J 8 bases, leaving 6 bases between the germline ends. CDR3 size: 11 residues. The CDR3 DNA reads TGTGCCAGCAGCCACGGCGAAAAACTGTTTTTT. As protein: CASSHGEKLFF.

This clonotype turned up a few times. This chain connects TRBV24-1 to TRBJ2-1, with D possibly being TRBD2 (7 bases). Germline assignment: CDR1 KGHDR and CDR2 SFDVKD. The CDR3 length is 16 residues. Trimming took off 1 base at V and 4 bases at J, with 13 bases between the two ends. Here the CDR3 DNA reads TGTGCCACCAGTGATTTACGGCGGGGGCCTTACAATGAGCAGTTCTTC. This encodes CATSDLRRGPYNEQFF.

This clonotype was found a few times. The chain has TRBV5-1 and TRBJ2-3; D not resolved. Trimming left V 5 bases short and J 5 bases short, with 15 bases between. Germline V lookup: CDR1 SGHRS, CDR2 YFSETQ. The CDR3 contains 14 residues. CDR3 nucleotides: TGCGCCAGCAGTAAGTCCGAGGTTGTAGATACGCAGTATTTT. It translates to CASSKSEVVDTQYF.

This clonotype came up a few times. V and J are TRBV5-1 and TRBJ2-3; D remains unclear. V lost 4 bases, J lost 2 bases, and 20 bases lay in between. Germline V gives CDR1 SGHRS, CDR2 YFSETQ. The CDR3 spans 17 residues. The DNA of the CDR3 is TGCGCCAGCAGCCCGAGCACTTCCCCCTTCCCCACAGATACGCAGTATTTT. This sequence encodes CASSPSTSPFPTDTQYF.

This clonotype occurred a few times. The CDR3 DNA follows: TGCAGCGTTAATAGCGAAGAGACCCAGTACTTC. Translating it yields CSVNSEETQYF. V gene TRBV29-1 combines with J gene TRBJ2-5; tentative D call: TRBD2 (5 bases). Germline CDR1 SQVTM, CDR2 ANQGSEA. CDR3 size: 11 residues. V was trimmed by 5 bases and J by 3 bases, leaving 7 bases between them. Looking up the rest from reference TRBV29-1 and TRBJ2-5 gives the full variable domain: SAVISQKPSRDICQRGTSLTIQCQVDSQVTMMFWYRQQPGQSLTLIATANQGSEATYESGFVIDKFPISRPNLTFSTLTVSNMSPEDSSIYLCSVNSEETQYFGPGTRLLVL.

The rearrangement joins TRBV24-1 to TRBJ2-1, with a tentative D call TRBD2 (7 bases). This CDR3 is 16 amino acids long. Germline V gene data show CDR1 as KGHDR and CDR2 as SFDVKD. With 4 bases removed from V and 4 bases from J, the gap between germline ends came to 16 bases. The CDR3 here is CATSDPRGGFYNEQFF. In nucleotides, the CDR3 is TGTGCCACCAGTGACCCAAGGGGGGGCTTTTACAATGAGCAGTTCTTC.

The chain has TRBV20-1 and TRBJ2-1, with 10 bases aligning to TRBD2. Unmatched junction bases numbered 5, after V lost 1 base and J lost 8 bases. Per germline, CDR1 DFQATT and CDR2 SNEGSKA (reference sequence). This CDR3 has 14 residues. In DNA, the CDR3 is TGCAGTGCTAGAGTTACTAGCGGGGCCGATGAGCAGTTCTTC. Translating it yields CSARVTSGADEQFF.

The gene calls are TRBV5-1 and TRBJ2-7, with D perhaps given as TRBD1 or TRBD2 (5 bases each). Germline V gene sequence: CDR1 SGHRS, CDR2 YFSETQ. The CDR3 length is 14 residues. V was trimmed by 3 bases and J by 4 bases, leaving 14 bases between them. The CDR3 loop is CASSYRDGDYEQYF. CDR3 bases: TGCGCCAGCAGCTACCGGGACGGAGATTACGAGCAGTACTTC.

The rearrangement joins TRBV7-2 to TRBJ2-1; the match to TRBD2 covers 14 bases. CDR3 length: 18 residues. The ends lost 1 base at V and 1 base at J; junction bases unmatched: 3. CDR1 and CDR2 (germline): SGHTA, FQGNSA. CDR3 sequence: CASSLGGLAGGSYNEQFF. The CDR3 bases are TGTGCCAGCAGCTTAGGTGGACTAGCGGGGGGTTCCTACAATGAGCAGTTCTTC. Drawing the rest from reference TRBV7-2 and TRBJ2-1, the complete variable domain is GAGVSQSPSNKVTEKGKDVELRCDPISGHTALYWYRQSLGQGLEFLIYFQGNSAPDKSGLPSDRFSAERTGGSVSTLTIQRTQQEDSAVYLCASSLGGLAGGSYNEQFFGPGTRLTVL.

This clonotype has more than one count but fewer than ten. This chain links TRBV29-1 with TRBJ1-1, with D possibly being TRBD1 (5 bases). Germline V gene data show CDR1 as SQVTM and CDR2 as ANQGSEA. V was trimmed by 5 bases and J by 8 bases, leaving 15 bases between them. This CDR3 has 12 amino acids. The CDR3 region has the DNA TGCAGCGTTTATCGCGGGGCGGAGGAAGCTTTCTTT. Its protein product is CSVYRGAEEAFF.

V and J are TRBV6-2 or TRBV6-3 and TRBJ2-3, with D unresolved. Germline V gives CDR1 MNHEY, CDR2 SVGEGT. V was cut by 2 bases and J by 3 bases, with 9 bases left in between. This CDR3 is built from 14 residues. The CDR3 DNA reads as TGTGCCAGCAGTTACCCGTCTAGGACAGATACGCAGTATTTT. Residues: CASSYPSRTDTQYF.